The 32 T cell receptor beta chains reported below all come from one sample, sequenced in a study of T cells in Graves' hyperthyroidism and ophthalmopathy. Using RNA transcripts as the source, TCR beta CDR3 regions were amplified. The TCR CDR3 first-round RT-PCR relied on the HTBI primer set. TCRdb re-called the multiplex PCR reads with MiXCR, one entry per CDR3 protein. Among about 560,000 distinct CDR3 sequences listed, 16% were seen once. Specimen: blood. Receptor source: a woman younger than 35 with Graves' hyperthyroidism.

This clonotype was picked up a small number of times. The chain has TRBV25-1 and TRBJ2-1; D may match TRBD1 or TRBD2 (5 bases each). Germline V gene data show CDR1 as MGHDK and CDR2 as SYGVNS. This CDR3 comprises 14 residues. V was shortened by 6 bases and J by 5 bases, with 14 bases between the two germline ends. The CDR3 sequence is CASSPGTVNNEQFF. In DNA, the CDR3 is TGTGCCAGCAGCCCCGGGACGGTGAACAATGAGCAGTTCTTC.

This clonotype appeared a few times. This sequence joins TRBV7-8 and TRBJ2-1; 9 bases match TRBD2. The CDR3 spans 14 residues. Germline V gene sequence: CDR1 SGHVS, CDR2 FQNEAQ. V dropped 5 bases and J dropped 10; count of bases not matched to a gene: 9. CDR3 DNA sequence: TGTGCCAGCAGCGTCGGGACTAGCAGCTACGAGCAGTTCTTC. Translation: CASSVGTSSYEQFF.

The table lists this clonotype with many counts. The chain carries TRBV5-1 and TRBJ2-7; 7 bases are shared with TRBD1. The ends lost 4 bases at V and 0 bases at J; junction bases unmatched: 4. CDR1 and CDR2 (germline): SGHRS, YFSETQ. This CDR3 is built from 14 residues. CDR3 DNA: TGCGCCAGCAGCGTGGACAGGAGCTCCTACGAGCAGTACTTC. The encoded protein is CASSVDRSSYEQYF.

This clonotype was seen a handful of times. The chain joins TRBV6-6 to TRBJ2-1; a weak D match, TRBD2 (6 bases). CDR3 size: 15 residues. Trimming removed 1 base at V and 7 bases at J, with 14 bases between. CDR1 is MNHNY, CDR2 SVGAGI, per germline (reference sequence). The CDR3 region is CASSYYLSGANEQFF. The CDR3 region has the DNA TGTGCCAGCAGTTACTACTTATCGGGAGCGAATGAGCAGTTCTTC.

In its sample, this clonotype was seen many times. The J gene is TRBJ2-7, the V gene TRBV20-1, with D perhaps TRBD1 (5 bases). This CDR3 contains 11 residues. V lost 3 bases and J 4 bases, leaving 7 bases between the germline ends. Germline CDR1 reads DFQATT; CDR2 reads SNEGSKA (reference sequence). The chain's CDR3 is CSASRAYEQYF. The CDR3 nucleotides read TGCAGTGCTAGCAGGGCGTACGAGCAGTACTTC.

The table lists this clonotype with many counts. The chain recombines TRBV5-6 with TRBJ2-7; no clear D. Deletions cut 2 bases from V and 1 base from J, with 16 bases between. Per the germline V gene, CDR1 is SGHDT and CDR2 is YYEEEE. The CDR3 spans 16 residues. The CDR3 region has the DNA TGTGCCAGCAGCTTTGGGAAACCTTCACTTTCCTACGAGCAGTACTTC. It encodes CASSFGKPSLSYEQYF.

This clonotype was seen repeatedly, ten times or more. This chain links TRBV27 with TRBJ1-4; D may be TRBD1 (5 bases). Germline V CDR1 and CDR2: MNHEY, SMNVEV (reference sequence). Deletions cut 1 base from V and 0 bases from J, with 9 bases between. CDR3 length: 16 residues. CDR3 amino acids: CASSLYRGATNEKLFF. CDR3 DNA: TGTGCCAGCAGTTTATATCGGGGGGCAACTAATGAAAAACTGTTTTTT.

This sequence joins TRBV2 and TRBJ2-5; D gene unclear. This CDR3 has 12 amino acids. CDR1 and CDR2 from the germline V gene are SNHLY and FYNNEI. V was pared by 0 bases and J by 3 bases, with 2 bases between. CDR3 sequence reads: CASSEAEETQYF. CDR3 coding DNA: TGTGCCAGCAGTGAAGCAGAAGAGACCCAGTACTTC.

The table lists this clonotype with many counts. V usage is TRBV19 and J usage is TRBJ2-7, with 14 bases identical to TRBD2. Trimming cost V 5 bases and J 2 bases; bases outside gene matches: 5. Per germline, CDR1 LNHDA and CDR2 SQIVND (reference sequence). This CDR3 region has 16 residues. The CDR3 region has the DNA TGTGCCAGTAGTCCTGGGACTAGCGGGGGTACCTACGAGCAGTACTTC. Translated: CASSPGTSGGTYEQYF.

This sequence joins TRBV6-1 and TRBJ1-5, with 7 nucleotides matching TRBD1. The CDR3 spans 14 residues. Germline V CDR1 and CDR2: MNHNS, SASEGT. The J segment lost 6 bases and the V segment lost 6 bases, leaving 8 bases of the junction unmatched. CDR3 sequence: CASSPTGAGQPQHF. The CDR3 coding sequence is TGTGCCAGCAGCCCAACAGGGGCTGGTCAGCCCCAGCATTTT.

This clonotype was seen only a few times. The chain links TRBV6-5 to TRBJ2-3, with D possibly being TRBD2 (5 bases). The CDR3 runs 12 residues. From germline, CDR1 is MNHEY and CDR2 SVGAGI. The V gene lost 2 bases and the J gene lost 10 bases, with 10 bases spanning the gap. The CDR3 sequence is CASSYQRHAQYF. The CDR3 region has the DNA TGTGCCAGCAGTTACCAGCGGCACGCGCAGTATTTT.

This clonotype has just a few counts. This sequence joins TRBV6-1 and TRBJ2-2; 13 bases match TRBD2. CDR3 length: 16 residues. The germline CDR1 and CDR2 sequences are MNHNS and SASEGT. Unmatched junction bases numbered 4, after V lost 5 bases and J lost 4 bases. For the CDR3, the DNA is TGTGCCAGCAGTTGGACTAGCGGGGGCGGCACCGGGGAGCTGTTTTTT. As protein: CASSWTSGGGTGELFF.

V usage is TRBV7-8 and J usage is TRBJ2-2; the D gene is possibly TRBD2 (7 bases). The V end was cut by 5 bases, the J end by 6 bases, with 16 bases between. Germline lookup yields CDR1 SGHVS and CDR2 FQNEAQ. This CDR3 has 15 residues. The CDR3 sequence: CASSQRGGEAGELFF. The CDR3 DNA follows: TGTGCCAGCAGCCAGAGGGGGGGCGAGGCCGGGGAGCTGTTTTTT.

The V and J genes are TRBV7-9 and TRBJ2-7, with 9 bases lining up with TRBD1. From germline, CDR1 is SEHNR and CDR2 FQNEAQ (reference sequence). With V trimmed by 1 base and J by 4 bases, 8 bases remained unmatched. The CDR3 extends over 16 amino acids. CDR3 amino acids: CASSLVVGTGSYEQYF. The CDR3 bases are TGTGCCAGCAGCTTAGTGGTTGGGACAGGGTCTTACGAGCAGTACTTC.

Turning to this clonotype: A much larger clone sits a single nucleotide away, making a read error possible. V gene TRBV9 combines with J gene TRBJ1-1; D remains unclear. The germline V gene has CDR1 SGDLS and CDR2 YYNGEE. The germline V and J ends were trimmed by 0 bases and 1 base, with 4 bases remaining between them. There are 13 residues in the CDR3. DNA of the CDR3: TGTGCCAGCAGCGTAGAACCGAACACTGAAGCTTTCTTT. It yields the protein CASSVEPNTEAFF.

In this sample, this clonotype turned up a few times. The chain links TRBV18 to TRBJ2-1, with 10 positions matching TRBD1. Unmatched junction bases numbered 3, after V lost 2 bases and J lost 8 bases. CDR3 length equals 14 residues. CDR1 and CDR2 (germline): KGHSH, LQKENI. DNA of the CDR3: TGTGCCAGCTCACCAGGGGACAGGGGCGATGAGCAGTTCTTC. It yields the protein CASSPGDRGDEQFF.

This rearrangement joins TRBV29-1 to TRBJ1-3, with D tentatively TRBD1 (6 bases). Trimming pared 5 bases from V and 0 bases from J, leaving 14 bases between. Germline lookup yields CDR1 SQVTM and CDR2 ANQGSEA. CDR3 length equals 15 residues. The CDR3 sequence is CSVKTMDSSGNTIYF. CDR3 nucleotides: TGCAGCGTTAAAACTATGGACAGCTCTGGAAACACCATATATTTT.

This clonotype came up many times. CDR3 protein: CASSLCQGLNTEAFF. CDR3 bases: TGTGCCAGCAGTTTATGCCAGGGGTTGAACACTGAAGCTTTCTTT. The gene calls are TRBV28 and TRBJ1-1; D is possibly TRBD1 (6 bases). Trimming removed 0 bases from V and 0 bases from J, with 8 bases in between. Germline CDR1 reads MDHEN; CDR2 reads SYDVKM. This CDR3 region has 15 residues.

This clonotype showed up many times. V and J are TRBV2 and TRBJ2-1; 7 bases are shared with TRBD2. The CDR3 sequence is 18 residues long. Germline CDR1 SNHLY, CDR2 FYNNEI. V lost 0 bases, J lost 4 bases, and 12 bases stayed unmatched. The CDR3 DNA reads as TGTGCCAGCAGTGAAGCGCGTGGGCCTAGCGGCACTTACAATGAGCAGTTCTTC. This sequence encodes CASSEARGPSGTYNEQFF.

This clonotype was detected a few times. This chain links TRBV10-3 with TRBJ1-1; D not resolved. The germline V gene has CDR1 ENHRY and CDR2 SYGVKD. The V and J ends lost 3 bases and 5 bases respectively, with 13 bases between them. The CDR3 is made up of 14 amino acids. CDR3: CAISETTGETEAFF. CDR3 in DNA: TGTGCCATCAGTGAAACAACGGGAGAAACTGAAGCTTTCTTT.

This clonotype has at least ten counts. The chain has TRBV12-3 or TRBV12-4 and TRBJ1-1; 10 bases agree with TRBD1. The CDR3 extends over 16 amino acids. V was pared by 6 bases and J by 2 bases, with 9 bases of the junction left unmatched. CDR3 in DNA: TGTGCCAGCAGGCCCCAGGGACAGGGGTACAACACTGAAGCTTTCTTT. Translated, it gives CASRPQGQGYNTEAFF.

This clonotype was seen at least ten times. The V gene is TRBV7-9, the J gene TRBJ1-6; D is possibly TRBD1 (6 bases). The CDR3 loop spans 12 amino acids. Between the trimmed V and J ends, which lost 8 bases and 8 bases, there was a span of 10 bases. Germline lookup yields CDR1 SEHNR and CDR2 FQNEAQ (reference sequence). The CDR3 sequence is CASREGDSPLHF. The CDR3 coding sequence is TGTGCCAGCCGTGAGGGGGATTCACCCCTCCACTTT.

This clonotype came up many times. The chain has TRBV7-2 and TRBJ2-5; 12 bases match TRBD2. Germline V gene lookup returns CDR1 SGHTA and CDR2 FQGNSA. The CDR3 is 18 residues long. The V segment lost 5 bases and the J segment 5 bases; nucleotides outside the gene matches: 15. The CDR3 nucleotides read TGTGCCAGCAGCGATACGACAGGGACTAGCGGGCTGGGGGAGACCCAGTACTTC. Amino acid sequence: CASSDTTGTSGLGETQYF.

The CDR3 loop is CASSYPGGNQPQHF. The DNA of the CDR3 is TGTGCCAGCAGTTACCCAGGCGGCAATCAGCCCCAGCATTTT. The chain uses TRBV6-9 and TRBJ1-5; D remains unclear. CDR3 length: 14 residues. The V and J ends lost 3 bases and 2 bases respectively, with 8 bases between them. CDR1 MNHGY and CDR2 SVAAGI come from the germline V gene.

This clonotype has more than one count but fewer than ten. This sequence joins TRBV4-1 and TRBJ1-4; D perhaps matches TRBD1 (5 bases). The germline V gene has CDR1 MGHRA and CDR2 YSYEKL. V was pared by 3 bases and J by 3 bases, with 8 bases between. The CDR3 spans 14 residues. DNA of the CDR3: TGCGCCAGCAGCCATTCACAGGCTAATGAAAAACTGTTTTTT. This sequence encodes CASSHSQANEKLFF.

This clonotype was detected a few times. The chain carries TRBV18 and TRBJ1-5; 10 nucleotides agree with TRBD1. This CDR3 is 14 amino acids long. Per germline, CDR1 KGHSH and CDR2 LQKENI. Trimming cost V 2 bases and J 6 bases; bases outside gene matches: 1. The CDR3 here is CASSPGTGAQPQHF. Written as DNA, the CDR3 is TGTGCCAGCTCACCAGGGACAGGGGCTCAGCCCCAGCATTTT.

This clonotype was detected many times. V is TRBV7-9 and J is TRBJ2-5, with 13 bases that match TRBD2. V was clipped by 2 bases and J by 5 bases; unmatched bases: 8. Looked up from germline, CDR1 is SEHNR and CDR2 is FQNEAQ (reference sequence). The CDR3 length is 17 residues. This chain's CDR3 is CASSLLGLAGYVETQYF. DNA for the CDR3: TGTGCCAGCAGCTTATTGGGACTAGCGGGATATGTTGAGACCCAGTACTTC.

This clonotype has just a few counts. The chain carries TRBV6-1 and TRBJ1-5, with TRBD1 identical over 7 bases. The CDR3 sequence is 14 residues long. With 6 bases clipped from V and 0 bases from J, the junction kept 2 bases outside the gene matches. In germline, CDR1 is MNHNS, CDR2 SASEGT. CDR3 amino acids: CASRGQYSNQPQHF. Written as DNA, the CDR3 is TGTGCCAGCAGGGGACAGTATAGCAATCAGCCCCAGCATTTT.

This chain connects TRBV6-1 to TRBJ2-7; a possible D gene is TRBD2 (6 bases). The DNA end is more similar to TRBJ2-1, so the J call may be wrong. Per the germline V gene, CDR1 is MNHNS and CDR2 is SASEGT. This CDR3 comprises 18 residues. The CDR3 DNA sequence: TGTGCCAGCAGTGAAGGAGTGGGTGGGAGGACAACCCTCTACGAGCAGTTCTTC. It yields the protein CASSEGVGGRTTLYEQFF.

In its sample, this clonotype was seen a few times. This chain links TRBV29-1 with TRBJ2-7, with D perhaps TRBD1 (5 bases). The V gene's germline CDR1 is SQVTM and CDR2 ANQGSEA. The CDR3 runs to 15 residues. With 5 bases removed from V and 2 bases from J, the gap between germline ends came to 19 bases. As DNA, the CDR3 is TGCAGCGTTAGTTCGACAGTGAACAAAGCCTACGAGCAGTACTTC. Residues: CSVSSTVNKAYEQYF.

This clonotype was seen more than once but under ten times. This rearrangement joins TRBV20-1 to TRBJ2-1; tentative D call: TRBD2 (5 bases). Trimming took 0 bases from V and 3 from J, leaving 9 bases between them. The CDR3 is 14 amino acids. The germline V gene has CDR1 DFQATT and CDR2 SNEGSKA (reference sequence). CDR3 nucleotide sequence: TGCAGTGCTAGAGATTTGGGAGACTACAATGAGCAGTTCTTC. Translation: CSARDLGDYNEQFF.

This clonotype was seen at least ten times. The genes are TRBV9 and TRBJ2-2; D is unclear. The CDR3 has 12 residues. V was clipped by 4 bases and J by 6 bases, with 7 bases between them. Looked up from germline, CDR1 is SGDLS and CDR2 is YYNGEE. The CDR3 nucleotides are TGTGCCAGCAGCCCCTCCCCCGGGGAGCTGTTTTTT. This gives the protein CASSPSPGELFF.